This TCR beta chain was identified during a study of T cell responses to AZD1222 COVID-19 vaccine. Whole-study findings and limits: Females outnumbered males among donors, who were mostly white British; clonal diversity was possibly underestimated. Across the whole spike, CD4 TCRs peaked at regions 160-218 and 743-854.

On this clone: What it binds is unknown.

Trimming cost V 7 bases and J 0 bases, with 12 bases left between them. The CDR3 sequence is 14 residues long. Germline V lookup: CDR1 LNHDA, CDR2 SQIVND (reference sequence). Repertoires were generated with immunoSEQ multiplex PCR, while TCRdb's copy carries only in-frame clones and drops some. The table lists over 45,000 clones, approximately 85% of them singletons, with about 21% in the top ten. The receptor's source is an adult in good health. The V gene is TRBV19, the J gene TRBJ1-2; perhaps TRBD1 as D (5 bases). This material consisted of peripheral blood, taken on day 0 of MenACWY control vaccination. The CDR3 nucleotides are TGTGCCAGTACTTTGGACACGACTAACTATGGCTACACCTTC. It encodes CASTLDTTNYGYTF.